This T cell receptor beta chain was obtained from a study of shared clonotypes between healthy human individuals. Generated by immunoSEQ multiplex PCR, the TCRdb table keeps only in-frame clones and is missing some. The data hold some 2,500,000 clones, with 93% observed a single time. The V and J ends lost 6 bases and 10 bases respectively, with 15 bases between them. The CDR3 runs 12 residues. CDR1 and CDR2 from the germline V gene are MDHEN and SYDVKM. The chain is built from TRBV28 and TRBJ1-1, with D possibly being TRBD1 (5 bases). The clonotype originates from a man aged 18 to 30 in good health. Some clones in this sample may be carry-over from other donors' samples. The material sequenced was naive CD4+ T cells from PBMCs. Indicated subset: CD45RA+ positively selected. CDR3 in amino acids: CASSPPGRAAFF. The CDR3, as DNA: TGTGCCAGCAGCCCGCCGGGGCGAGCAGCTTTCTTT.